This T cell receptor (beta chain) was identified in a study of T cells after yellow fever vaccination. Study-wide context: Fractions of low cell number were prepared using SMART-Seq v4 Ultra Low Input.

Whole-study findings and limits: Clones from primary vaccination mostly reappeared after the booster (about 97% CD4, approximately 91% CD8). Peak timing came faster in the weaker secondary response, day 5 versus 15.

For this clonotype: Its antigen is unknown.

The study made its TCR cDNA through 5'RACE template switching. That step introduced a universal primer site along with UMIs. TCRdb redid the calling of the 5' RACE reads with MiXCR, one entry per CDR3 protein. The sample holds about 99,000 distinct CDR3 sequences, less than 6% seen once. The germline gives CDR1 SQVTM, CDR2 ANQGSEA. Trimming took off 1 base at V and 8 bases at J, with 20 bases between the two ends. The CDR3 contains 15 residues. This receptor was taken from a man aged 18 to 29 who received the YFV17D yellow fever vaccine. The gene calls are TRBV29-1 and TRBJ1-2, with D perhaps TRBD1 (6 bases). The material sequenced was CD8+ T cells sorted from PBMCs, taken 10 days after the yellow fever booster vaccination. DNA of the CDR3: TGCAGCGTTGAAGTGGGTATCGGGGGCGCGGAAGGCTACACCTTC. Translated: CSVEVGIGGAEGYTF.